The 24 T cell receptor beta chains below were found in one sample sequenced in a study of T cells after yellow fever vaccination (dated by TCRdb to between 2018 and 2021). Libraries were prepared through 5' RACE. Sequenced on an Illumina HiSeq 2500. TCRdb reprocessing: public reads trimmed at Q25 with fastp, clones called with MiXCR, in-frame beta chains kept. Merged by CDR3 protein, the rows form single entries marked with the most common genes and DNA. In all, the sample holds 96,000 or so distinct CDR3 sequences, and approximately 8.4% of those were seen once. Over 15% of the sample is taken by the ten largest. The treatment or condition label here, explained by the study, means: live attenuated yellow fever vaccine strain. Sample: CD8+ T cells not binding an NS4B(214-222) dextramer, sorted from PBMCs, taken less than 18 days after the first yellow fever vaccination. The cell subset or site label, as the study defines it: NS4B epitope dextramer-negative CD8 T cells. These receptor sequences come from a man younger than 35 who received the YFV17D yellow fever vaccine.

This clonotype was seen a handful of times. The chain carries TRBV24-1 and TRBJ2-1, with 11 bases fitting TRBD2. V dropped 5 bases and J dropped 1; count of bases not matched to a gene: 9. Germline CDR1 KGHDR, CDR2 SFDVKD. The CDR3 contains 18 residues. CDR3 sequence reads: CATSGSLAGGHSYNEQFF. The DNA of the CDR3 is TGTGCCACCAGTGGAAGTCTAGCGGGGGGTCATTCCTACAATGAGCAGTTCTTC.

This sequence joins TRBV24-1 and TRBJ1-1; unclear D gene. Trimming took 3 bases from V and 10 from J, leaving 14 bases between them. This CDR3 has 13 residues. CDR1 and CDR2 from the germline V gene are KGHDR and SFDVKD. The CDR3 DNA sequence: TGTGCCACCAGTGATCTCGCCAGCGGGAGAGCTTTCTTT. It encodes CATSDLASGRAFF.

This clonotype was seen only a few times. The genes are TRBV28 and TRBJ1-2; D is unclear. This CDR3 region has 14 residues. Looked up from germline, CDR1 is MDHEN and CDR2 is SYDVKM. Trimming cost V 3 bases and J 4 bases, with 12 bases left between them. The CDR3 bases are TGTGCCAGCAGTTTTGCAGGAAGAGCCTATGGCTACACCTTC. Translated: CASSFAGRAYGYTF.

This clonotype was observed a handful of times. This rearrangement joins TRBV10-3 to TRBJ2-1; no clear D gene. The germline V gene encodes CDR1 ENHRY and CDR2 SYGVKD. This CDR3 has 12 amino acids. Trimming pared 4 bases from V and 8 bases from J, leaving 9 bases between. CDR3 sequence: CAISVGSDEQFF. CDR3 bases: TGTGCCATCAGTGTCGGTTCCGATGAGCAGTTCTTC.

This clonotype was seen more than once but under ten times. The V and J genes are TRBV5-5 and TRBJ2-7; 11 bases agree with TRBD1. V lost 7 bases and J lost 7; bases outside the gene matches: 13. CDR3 length equals 15 residues. Germline V lookup: CDR1 SGHKS, CDR2 YYEKEE (reference sequence). CDR3: CASLIPGQGVHEQYF. In DNA, the CDR3 is TGTGCCAGCCTAATCCCGGGACAGGGGGTTCATGAGCAGTACTTC.

This chain links TRBV7-9 with TRBJ2-7; 9 bases line up with TRBD1. The CDR3 spans 15 residues. J gave up 5 bases and V 5 bases, and 10 bases lay outside the gene matches. Germline CDR1 is SEHNR and CDR2 is FQNEAQ (reference sequence). The CDR3 nucleotides read TGTGCCAGCAGCCCAGGGGACAGGGTGCTGAACGAGCAGTACTTC. Amino acid sequence: CASSPGDRVLNEQYF.

This chain joins TRBV7-3 and TRBJ2-2; TRBD1 aligns across 10 bases. The CDR3 extends over 19 amino acids. From germline, CDR1 is SGHTA and CDR2 FQGTGA. The V and J ends lost 4 bases and 0 bases, in that order; junction bases with no gene match: 11. This CDR3 is CASSSPGQGFTSNTGELFF. In DNA form, the CDR3 reads TGTGCCAGCAGCTCCCCGGGACAGGGGTTTACTTCGAACACCGGGGAGCTGTTTTTT.

This clonotype came up a few times. The chain combines TRBV5-5 with TRBJ1-1, with D uncertain. Between the trimmed V and J ends, which lost 1 base and 1 base, there was a span of 5 bases. The germline gives CDR1 SGHKS, CDR2 YYEKEE (reference sequence). The CDR3 has 13 residues. CDR3 amino acids: CASSLPGNTEAFF. Written as DNA, the CDR3 is TGTGCCAGCAGCTTGCCGGGGAACACTGAAGCTTTCTTT.

This clonotype was counted between two and nine times. The chain has TRBV19 and TRBJ2-7, with D possibly TRBD1 on 6 matching bases. V was trimmed by 6 bases and J by 1 base, leaving 13 bases between them. CDR1 is LNHDA and CDR2 is SQIVND in the germline V gene (reference sequence). This CDR3 spans 14 amino acids. The DNA of the CDR3 is TGTGCCAGTAGCGGATTACAGGGATCCTACGAGCAGTACTTC. It yields the protein CASSGLQGSYEQYF.

This clonotype was observed a handful of times. The chain recombines TRBV5-1 with TRBJ2-1; possible D gene TRBD1, 6 bases. The CDR3 loop spans 14 amino acids. The V end lost 0 bases, the J end lost 9 bases, and 13 bases lay between the germline ends. CDR1 is SGHRS, CDR2 YFSETQ, per germline. CDR3 loop: CASSLVSQGREQFF. CDR3 in DNA: TGCGCCAGCAGCTTGGTCTCTCAGGGGCGTGAGCAGTTCTTC.

This clonotype occurred many times. V and J are TRBV29-1 and TRBJ2-2; TRBD2 matches at 8 bases. Germline V gives CDR1 SQVTM, CDR2 ANQGSEA. This CDR3 comprises 18 residues. After removal of 7 bases from V and 0 bases from J, the junction contained 16 bases not matched to a gene. CDR3 loop: CSAETIPGGGTNTGELFF. Here the CDR3 DNA reads TGCAGCGCCGAAACCATCCCCGGCGGGGGGACGAACACCGGGGAGCTGTTTTTT.

The V gene is TRBV7-2, the J gene TRBJ2-5, with D possibly TRBD1 on 6 matching bases. Germline V gives CDR1 SGHTA, CDR2 FQGNSA. The V end lost 3 bases, the J end lost 5 bases, and 7 bases lay between the germline ends. The CDR3 is 12 amino acids. The CDR3, as DNA: TGTGCCAGCAGCTTCGACAGGGAGACCCAGTACTTC. Translating gives CASSFDRETQYF.

The chain has TRBV5-5 and TRBJ2-1; D might be TRBD1 or TRBD2, each matching 5 bases. Trimming removed 3 bases at V and 5 bases at J, with 12 bases between. There are 14 residues in the CDR3. Germline V gives CDR1 SGHKS, CDR2 YYEKEE (reference sequence). CDR3 residues: CASSWVSGHNEQFF. CDR3 DNA sequence: TGTGCCAGCAGCTGGGTCTCGGGACACAATGAGCAGTTCTTC.

This sequence joins TRBV7-9 and TRBJ1-1; D is ambiguous. Trimming pared 6 bases from V and 4 bases from J, leaving 18 bases between. The CDR3 is 15 amino acids. In germline, CDR1 is SEHNR, CDR2 FQNEAQ (reference sequence). The CDR3 DNA reads TGTGCCAGCAGTTCCCTTGGCAGTCCAGGCACTGAAGCTTTCTTT. Translating it yields CASSSLGSPGTEAFF.

There are a few counts of this clonotype. The gene calls are TRBV6-5 and TRBJ2-1, with 11 positions matching TRBD2. Germline CDR1 and CDR2: MNHEY and SVGAGI. The CDR3 is 16 residues long. Trimming at V came to 5 bases and at J to 3 bases, leaving 6 bases not matched to a gene. The CDR3 spells CASSPLAGGDYNEQFF. The CDR3 DNA follows: TGTGCCAGCAGTCCGCTAGCGGGGGGAGACTACAATGAGCAGTTCTTC.

This clonotype was detected only a few times. V usage is TRBV9 and J usage is TRBJ2-5; possibly TRBD1 for D (6 bases). Trimming pared 0 bases from V and 3 bases from J, leaving 6 bases between. The length of the CDR3 is 13 residues. Per the germline V gene, CDR1 is SGDLS and CDR2 is YYNGEE. CDR3 region: CASSVEGEETQYF. The CDR3 nucleotides read TGTGCCAGCAGCGTAGAGGGGGAAGAGACCCAGTACTTC.

On this clonotype itself: This is likely a read error, given that the CDR3 carries no conserved phenylalanine or tryptophan at its end. The DNA is left out, because the CDR3 cannot be placed on it with certainty; the CDR3 is given as TCRdb lists it. The chain recombines TRBV28 with TRBJ1-2. The CDR3 adds up to 12 amino acids, both ends counted. Looked up from germline, CDR1 is MDHEN and CDR2 is SYDVKM. The CDR3 spells CASSTQGARDFA.

A few counts support this clonotype. The V call is TRBV4-3, the J call TRBJ2-2; D not certain. The germline V gene encodes CDR1 LGHNA and CDR2 YSLEER. Trimming removed 0 bases from V and 1 base from J, with 6 bases in between. The CDR3 runs to 15 residues. CDR3 sequence reads: CASSQEILNTGELFF. The CDR3 nucleotides are TGCGCCAGCAGCCAAGAGATCCTGAACACCGGGGAGCTGTTTTTT.

Notes on this clonotype: One junction end does not reproduce the germline sequence, and a read error may be involved. CDR3 nucleotides: TGCACTGCTAGAGATTTGGGGACAGGTGAACAAGAGACCCAGTACTTC. Protein: CTARDLGTGEQETQYF. The chain combines TRBV20-1 with TRBJ2-5; 8 positions match TRBD1. The CDR3 consists of 16 residues. Per the germline V gene, CDR1 is DFQATT and CDR2 is SNEGSKA (reference sequence).

Only a few counts were recorded for this clonotype. This chain joins TRBV12-3 or TRBV12-4 and TRBJ2-7; D perhaps matches TRBD2 (6 bases). The V end lost 4 bases, the J end lost 2 bases, and 9 bases lay between the germline ends. The CDR3 covers 13 residues. The CDR3: CASSSGVAYEQYF. The CDR3 DNA follows: TGTGCCAGCAGTTCGGGGGTCGCCTACGAGCAGTACTTC.

The chain employs TRBV4-3 and TRBJ2-3; 10 bases line up with TRBD2. Germline V gives CDR1 LGHNA, CDR2 YSLEER. The CDR3 consists of 17 residues. Trimming removed 1 base from V and 6 bases from J; junction bases left unmatched: 10. The CDR3 loop reads CASSQALAGAPSDTQYF. The CDR3 coding sequence is TGCGCCAGCAGCCAAGCCCTAGCGGGGGCGCCGTCGGATACGCAGTATTTT.

This clonotype was detected many times. The chain has TRBV7-2 and TRBJ2-1; unclear D gene. Germline-derived CDR1 and CDR2 are SGHTA and FQGNSA. The CDR3 has 12 residues. Deletions cut 2 bases from V and 7 bases from J, with 6 bases between. DNA of the CDR3: TGTGCCAGCAGCTTACGGGTAAATGAGCAGTTCTTC. Protein product: CASSLRVNEQFF.

Many counts were recorded for this clonotype. This chain uses TRBV18 with TRBJ2-3, with D uncertain. Germline CDR1 reads KGHSH; CDR2 reads LQKENI. The CDR3 is 13 amino acids. The ends were cut back, 6 bases at V and 2 bases at J, with 9 bases in the middle. As DNA, the CDR3 is TGTGCCAGCTCTCCTGAGGCCACAGATACGCAGTATTTT. Protein sequence: CASSPEATDTQYF.

CDR3 sequence: CASSLARLADEQFF. DNA for the CDR3: TGTGCCAGCAGCTTGGCCCGCCTAGCTGATGAGCAGTTCTTC. V gene TRBV5-4 combines with J gene TRBJ2-1; D is possibly TRBD2 (5 bases). Germline CDR1 reads SGHNT; CDR2 reads YYREEE (reference sequence). The CDR3 is 14 amino acids. V lost 0 bases and J lost 8, with 12 bases in between.